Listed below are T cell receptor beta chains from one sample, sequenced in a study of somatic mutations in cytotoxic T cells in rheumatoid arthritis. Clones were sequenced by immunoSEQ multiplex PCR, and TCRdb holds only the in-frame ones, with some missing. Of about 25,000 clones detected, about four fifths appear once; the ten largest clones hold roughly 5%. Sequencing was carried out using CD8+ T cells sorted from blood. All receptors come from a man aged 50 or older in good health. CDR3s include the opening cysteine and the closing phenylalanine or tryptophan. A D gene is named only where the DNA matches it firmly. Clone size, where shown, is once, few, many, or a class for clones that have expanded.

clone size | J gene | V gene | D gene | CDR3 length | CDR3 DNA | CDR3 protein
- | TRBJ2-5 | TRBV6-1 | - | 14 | TGTGCCAGCAAGAACTTGACCGAGAGTGGGGCCCAGTACTTC | CASKNLTESGAQYF
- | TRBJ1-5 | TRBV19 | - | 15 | TGTGCCAGTAGTATTAATTTGTCGGGGGGTCAGCCCCAGCATTTT | CASSINLSGGQPQHF
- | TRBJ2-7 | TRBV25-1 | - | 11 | TGTGCCAGCAGTGGGGCCTACGAGCAGTACTTC | CASSGAYEQYF
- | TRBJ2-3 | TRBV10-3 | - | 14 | TGTGCCATCAGAGATCCCGGGACTCAGGTCACGCAGTATTTT | CAIRDPGTQVTQYF
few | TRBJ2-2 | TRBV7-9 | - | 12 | TGTGCCAGCAGCGGGAGAACCGGGGAGCTGTTTTTT | CASSGRTGELFF
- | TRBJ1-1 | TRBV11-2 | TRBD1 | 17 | TGTGCCAGCAGCTTCTACAGGGGCTACGACATGAACACTGAAGCTTTCTTT | CASSFYRGYDMNTEAFF
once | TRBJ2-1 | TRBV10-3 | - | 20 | TGTGCCATCAGTGAGTTCCGCCAGCGACGCTCCCAGACGGGAGATAATGAGCAGTTCTTC | CAISEFRQRRSQTGDNEQFF
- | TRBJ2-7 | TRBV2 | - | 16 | TGTGCCAGCAGCGATGGGTCAGCAGGTTACGACTACGAGCAGTACTTC | CASSDGSAGYDYEQYF
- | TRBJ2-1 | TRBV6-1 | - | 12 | TGTGCCAGCAGCGACCCTGGGCAAGAGCAGTTCTTC | CASSDPGQEQFF
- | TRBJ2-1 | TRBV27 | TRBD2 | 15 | TGTGCCAGCAGTTTCGGGACTAGCGGGTACAATGAGCAGTTCTTC | CASSFGTSGYNEQFF
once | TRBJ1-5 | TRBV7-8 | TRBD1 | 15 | TGTGCCAGCAGCTTAGCTAGGACAGGGAATCAGCCCCAGCATTTT | CASSLARTGNQPQHF
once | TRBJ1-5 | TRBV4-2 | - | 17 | TGTGCCAGCAGCCAAGGAGGGGGGCCCTATAGCAATCAGCCCCAGCATTTT | CASSQGGGPYSNQPQHF
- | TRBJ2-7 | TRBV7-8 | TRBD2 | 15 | TGTGCCAGCAGCCGAGGACTAGCGGGACCCTACGAGCAGTACTTC | CASSRGLAGPYEQYF
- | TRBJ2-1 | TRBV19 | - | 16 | TGTGCCAGTAGTATTGTCGGAGGACGGTCCTACAATGAGCAGTTCTTC | CASSIVGGRSYNEQFF
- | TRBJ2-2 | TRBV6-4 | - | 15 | TGTGCCAGCAGTCTCTCGGCGGAGATCACCGGGGAGCTGTTTTTT | CASSLSAEITGELFF
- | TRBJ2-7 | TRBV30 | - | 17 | TGTGCCTGGAGTGCCCCGATGTATCAGCGGACCTCCTACGAGCAGTACTTC | CAWSAPMYQRTSYEQYF
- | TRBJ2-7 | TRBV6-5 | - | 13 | TGTGCCAGCAGTCCGTATGCCGACTATAAGCAGTACTTC | CASSPYADYKQYF
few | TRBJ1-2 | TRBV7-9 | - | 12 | TGTGCCAGCAGCCCAGGCGGGGAGGGCTACACCTTC | CASSPGGEGYTF
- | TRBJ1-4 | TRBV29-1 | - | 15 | TGCAGCGCGGCGGGGGCGAAGATCCATAATGAAAAACTGTTTTTT | CSAAGAKIHNEKLFF
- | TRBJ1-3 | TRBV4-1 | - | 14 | TGCGCCAGCAGCTTCCTTAGCTCTGGAAACACCATATATTTT | CASSFLSSGNTIYF
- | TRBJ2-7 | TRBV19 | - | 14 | TGTGCCAGTAGTATTTGGGCTGGGGTTGACGAGCAGTACTTC | CASSIWAGVDEQYF
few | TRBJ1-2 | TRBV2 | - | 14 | TGTGCCAGCAGTGACGCCTGGGGTGGGGGCGGCTACACCTTC | CASSDAWGGGGYTF
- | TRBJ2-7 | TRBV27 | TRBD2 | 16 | TGTGCCAGCAGTATCACGAAGCGGGAGGGCCACTACGAGCAGTACTTC | CASSITKREGHYEQYF
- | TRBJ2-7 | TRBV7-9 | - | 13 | TGTGCCAGCAGCTCCCAGCTAGGCTACGAGCAGTACTTC | CASSSQLGYEQYF
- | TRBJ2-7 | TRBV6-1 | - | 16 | TGTGCCAGCAGTGGGGGCCCTAAGTTCCCCTTCTACGAGCAGTACTTC | CASSGGPKFPFYEQYF
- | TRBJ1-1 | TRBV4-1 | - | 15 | TGCGCCAGCAGCCAAGATAAGGCAGGGAAGACTGAAGCTTTCTTT | CASSQDKAGKTEAFF
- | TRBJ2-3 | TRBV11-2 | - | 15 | TGTGCCAGCAGCTTATTGGCGGGAAGTACAGATACGCAGTATTTT | CASSLLAGSTDTQYF
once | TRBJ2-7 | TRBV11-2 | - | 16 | TGTGCCAGCAGCTTAGATCGTAGAGGGGGTGAGAACGAGCAGTACTTC | CASSLDRRGGENEQYF
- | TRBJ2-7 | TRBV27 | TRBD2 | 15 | TGTGCCAGCAGTCCGATCGGGGGGGGCCGGTACGAGCAGTACTTC | CASSPIGGGRYEQYF
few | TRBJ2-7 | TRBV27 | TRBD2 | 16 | TGTGCCAGCAGTGCCACGGGACTAGCGGGACGGAGCGAGCAGTACTTC | CASSATGLAGRSEQYF
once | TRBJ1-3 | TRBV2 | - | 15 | TGTGCCAGCAGTGAAGACGGGTTTTATGGAAACACCATATATTTT | CASSEDGFYGNTIYF
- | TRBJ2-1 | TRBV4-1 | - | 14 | TGCGCCAGCAGCCAAGTACTAGGTTACAATGAGCAGTTCTTC | CASSQVLGYNEQFF
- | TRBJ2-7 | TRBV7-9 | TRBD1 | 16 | TGTGCCAGCAGCGTCGACAGGGGGATTCACTCCTACGAGCAGTACTTC | CASSVDRGIHSYEQYF
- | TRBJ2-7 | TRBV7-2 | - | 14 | TGTGCCAGCAGCTTCGCCGGGGCCCCTTACGAGCAGTACTTC | CASSFAGAPYEQYF
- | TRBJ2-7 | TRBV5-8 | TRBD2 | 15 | TGTGCCAGCAGCTTGCCCCGGGGAGGGACCTACGAGCAGTACTTC | CASSLPRGGTYEQYF
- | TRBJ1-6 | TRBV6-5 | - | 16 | TGTGCCAGCAGTTACGCAAAGAGCTCCTATAATTCACCCCTCCACTTT | CASSYAKSSYNSPLHF
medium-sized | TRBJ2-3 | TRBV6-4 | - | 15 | TGTGCCAGCAGTGACTCGAATGGTGGCACAGATACGCAGTATTTT | CASSDSNGGTDTQYF
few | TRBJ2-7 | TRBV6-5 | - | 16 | TGTGCCAGCAGTTACTCTTTGATGGGACGCTCCTACGAGCAGTACTTC | CASSYSLMGRSYEQYF
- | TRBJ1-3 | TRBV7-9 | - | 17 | TGTGCCAGCAGACTGGGGGGGGACGGGGCCTCTGGAAACACCATATATTTT | CASRLGGDGASGNTIYF
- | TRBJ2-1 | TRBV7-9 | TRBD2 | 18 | TGTGCCAGCAGCGCGATTGGACAGCGGGAGATTTTTGTGGATGAGCAGTTCTTC | CASSAIGQREIFVDEQFF
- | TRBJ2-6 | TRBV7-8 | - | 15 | TGTGCCAGCACGGAGGGGGTGAGCGGGGCCAACGTCCTGACTTTC | CASTEGVSGANVLTF
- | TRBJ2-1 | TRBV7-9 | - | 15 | TGTGCCAGCAGCTTTGGGGGAGCGCCCAAGGATGAGCAGTTCTTC | CASSFGGAPKDEQFF
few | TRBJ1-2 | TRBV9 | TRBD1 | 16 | TGTGCCAGCAGCGTCGACCGGGACAGGGGGCTCTATGGCTACACCTTC | CASSVDRDRGLYGYTF
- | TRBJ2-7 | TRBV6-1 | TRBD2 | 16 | TGTGCCAGCAGTGAATGGATTAGCGGGAGGTCCTACGAGCAGTACTTC | CASSEWISGRSYEQYF
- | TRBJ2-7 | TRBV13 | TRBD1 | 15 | TGTGCCAGCAGCTCACGGACAGGGATTGCCTACGAGCAGTACTTC | CASSSRTGIAYEQYF
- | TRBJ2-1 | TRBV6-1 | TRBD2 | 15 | TGTGCCAGCAGTGAAATACTAGCGGGAGGGGGTGAGCAGTTCTTC | CASSEILAGGGEQFF
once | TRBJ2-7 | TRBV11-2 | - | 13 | TGTGCCAGCAGCTTAGCTGGCACCTACGAGCAGTACTTC | CASSLAGTYEQYF
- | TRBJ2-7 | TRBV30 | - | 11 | TGTGCCTGGATGAATGGCCCCGGTCCGTCTTTC | CAWMNGPGPSF
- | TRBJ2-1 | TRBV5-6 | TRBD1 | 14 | TGTGCCAGCAGCTCGAAACAGGGGGCCCATGAGCAGTTCTTC | CASSSKQGAHEQFF
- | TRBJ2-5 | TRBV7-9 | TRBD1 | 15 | TGTGCCAGCAGCTTTTCCGTAGGGGGCGAAGAGACCCAGTACTTC | CASSFSVGGEETQYF
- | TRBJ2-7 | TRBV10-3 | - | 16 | TGTGCCATCAGAATACACCGGGATTCTAGCTCCTACGAGCAGTACTTC | CAIRIHRDSSSYEQYF
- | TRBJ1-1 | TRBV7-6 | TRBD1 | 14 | TGTGCCAGCAGCTCTCGGACAGGGGACACTGAAGCTTTCTTT | CASSSRTGDTEAFF
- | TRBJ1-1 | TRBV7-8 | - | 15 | TGTGCCAGCAGCTTAGAGGCCACTCGGGACACTGAAGCTTTCTTT | CASSLEATRDTEAFF
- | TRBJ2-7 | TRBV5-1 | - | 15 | TGCGCCAGCAGCGGATACACATCCTATGGCTACGAGCAGTACTTC | CASSGYTSYGYEQYF
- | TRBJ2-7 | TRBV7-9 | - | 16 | TGTGCCAGCAGCTTAGCGCGGCAGGGGCCCCCCTACGAGCAGTACTTC | CASSLARQGPPYEQYF